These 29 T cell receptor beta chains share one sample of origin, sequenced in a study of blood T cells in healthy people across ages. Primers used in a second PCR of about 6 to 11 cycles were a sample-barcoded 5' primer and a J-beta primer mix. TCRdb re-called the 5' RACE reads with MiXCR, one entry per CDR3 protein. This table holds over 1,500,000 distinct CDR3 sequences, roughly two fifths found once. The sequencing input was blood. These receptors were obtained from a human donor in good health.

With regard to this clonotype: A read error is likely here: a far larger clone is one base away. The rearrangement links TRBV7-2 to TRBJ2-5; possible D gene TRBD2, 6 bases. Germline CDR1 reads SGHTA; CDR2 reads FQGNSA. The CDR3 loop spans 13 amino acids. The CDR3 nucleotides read TGTGCCGGCAGCTTAGCGGTCCAAGAGACCCAGTACTTC. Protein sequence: CAGSLAVQETQYF.

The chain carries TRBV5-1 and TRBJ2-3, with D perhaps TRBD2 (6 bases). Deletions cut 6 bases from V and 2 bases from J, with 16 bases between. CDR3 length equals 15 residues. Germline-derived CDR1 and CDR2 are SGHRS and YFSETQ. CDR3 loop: CASNPGEPSTDTQYF. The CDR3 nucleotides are TGCGCCAGCAACCCGGGGGAGCCCTCCACAGATACGCAGTATTTT.

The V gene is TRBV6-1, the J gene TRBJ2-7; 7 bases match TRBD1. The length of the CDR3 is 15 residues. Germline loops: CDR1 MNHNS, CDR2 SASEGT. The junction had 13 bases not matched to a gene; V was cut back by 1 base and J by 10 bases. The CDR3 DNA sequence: TGTGCCAGCAGTGAAGGGGGCTACCGGGACAGTGCCCAGTACTTC. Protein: CASSEGGYRDSAQYF.

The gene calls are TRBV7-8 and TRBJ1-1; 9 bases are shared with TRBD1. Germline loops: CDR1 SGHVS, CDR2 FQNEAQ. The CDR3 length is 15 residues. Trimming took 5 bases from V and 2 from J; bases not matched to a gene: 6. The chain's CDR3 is CASSATDRGNTEAFF. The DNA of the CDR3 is TGTGCCAGCAGCGCGACGGACAGGGGTAACACTGAAGCTTTCTTT.

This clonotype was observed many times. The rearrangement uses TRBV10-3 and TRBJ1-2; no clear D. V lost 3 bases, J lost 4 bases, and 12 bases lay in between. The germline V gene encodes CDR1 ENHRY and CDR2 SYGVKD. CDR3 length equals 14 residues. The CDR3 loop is CAISDTHGSYGYTF. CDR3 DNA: TGTGCCATCAGTGATACCCACGGGAGCTATGGCTACACCTTC.

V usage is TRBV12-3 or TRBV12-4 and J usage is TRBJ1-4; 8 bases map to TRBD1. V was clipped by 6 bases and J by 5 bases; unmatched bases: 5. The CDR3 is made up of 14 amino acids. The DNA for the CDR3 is TGTGCCAGCAGGTCTGACAGGGGAAATGAAAAACTGTTTTTT. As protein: CASRSDRGNEKLFF.

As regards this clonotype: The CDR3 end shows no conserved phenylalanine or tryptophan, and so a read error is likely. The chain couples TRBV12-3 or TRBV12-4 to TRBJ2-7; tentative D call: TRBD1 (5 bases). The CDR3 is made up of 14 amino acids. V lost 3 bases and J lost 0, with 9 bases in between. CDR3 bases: TGTGCCAGCAGTTTCAGGGTTAGCTCCTACGAGCAGTACTCT. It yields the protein CASSFRVSSYEQYS.

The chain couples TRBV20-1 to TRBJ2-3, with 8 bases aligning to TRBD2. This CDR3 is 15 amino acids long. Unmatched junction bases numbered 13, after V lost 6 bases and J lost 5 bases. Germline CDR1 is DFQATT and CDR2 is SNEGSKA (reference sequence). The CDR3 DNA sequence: TGCAGTGCGCTCGCACCGGGACTAGAAGGAGATACGCAGTATTTT. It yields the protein CSALAPGLEGDTQYF.

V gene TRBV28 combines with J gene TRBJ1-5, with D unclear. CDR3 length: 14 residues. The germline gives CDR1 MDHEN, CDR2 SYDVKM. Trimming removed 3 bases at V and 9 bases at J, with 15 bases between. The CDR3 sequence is CASSFLGLGSPQHF. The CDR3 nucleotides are TGTGCCAGCAGTTTTCTTGGGCTAGGGTCGCCCCAGCATTTT.

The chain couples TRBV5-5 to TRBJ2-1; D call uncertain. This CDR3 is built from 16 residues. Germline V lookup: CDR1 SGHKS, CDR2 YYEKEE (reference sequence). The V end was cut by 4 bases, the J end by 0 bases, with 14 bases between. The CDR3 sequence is CASSPRSPSSYNEQFF. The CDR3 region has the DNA TGTGCCAGCAGCCCCAGAAGCCCTAGCTCCTACAATGAGCAGTTCTTC.

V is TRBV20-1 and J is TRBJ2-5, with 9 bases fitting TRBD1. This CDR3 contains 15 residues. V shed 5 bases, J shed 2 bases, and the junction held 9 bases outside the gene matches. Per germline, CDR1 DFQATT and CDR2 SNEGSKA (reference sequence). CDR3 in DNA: TGCAGTGCTTCCTATGGACAGGGGTGGCAAGAGACCCAGTACTTC. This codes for CSASYGQGWQETQYF.

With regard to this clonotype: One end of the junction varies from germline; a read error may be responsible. CDR3 protein: CSANKHSTDMQYF. The CDR3 DNA reads as TGCAGTGCTAACAAACACAGCACAGATATGCAGTATTTT. The rearrangement links TRBV20-1 to TRBJ2-3; D remains ambiguous. The germline CDR1 and CDR2 sequences are DFQATT and SNEGSKA (reference sequence). This CDR3 spans 13 amino acids.

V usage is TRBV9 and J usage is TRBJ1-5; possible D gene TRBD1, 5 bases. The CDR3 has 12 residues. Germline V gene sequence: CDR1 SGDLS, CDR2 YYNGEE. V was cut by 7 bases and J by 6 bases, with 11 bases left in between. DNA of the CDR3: TGTGCCAGCGGGGGGGGTGGTCAGCCCCAGCATTTT. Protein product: CASGGGGQPQHF.

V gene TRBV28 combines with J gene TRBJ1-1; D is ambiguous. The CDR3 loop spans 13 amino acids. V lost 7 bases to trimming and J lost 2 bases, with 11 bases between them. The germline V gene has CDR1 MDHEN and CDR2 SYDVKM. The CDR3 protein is CASTGRVNTEAFF. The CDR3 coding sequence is TGTGCCAGCACTGGACGGGTTAACACTGAAGCTTTCTTT.

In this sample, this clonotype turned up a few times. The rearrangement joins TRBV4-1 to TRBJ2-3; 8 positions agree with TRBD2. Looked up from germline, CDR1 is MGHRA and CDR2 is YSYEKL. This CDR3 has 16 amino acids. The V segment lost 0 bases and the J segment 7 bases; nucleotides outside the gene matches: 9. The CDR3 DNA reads TGCGCCAGCAGCCAAGACATTGGCGGGGGGTCAAATACGCAGTATTTT. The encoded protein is CASSQDIGGGSNTQYF.

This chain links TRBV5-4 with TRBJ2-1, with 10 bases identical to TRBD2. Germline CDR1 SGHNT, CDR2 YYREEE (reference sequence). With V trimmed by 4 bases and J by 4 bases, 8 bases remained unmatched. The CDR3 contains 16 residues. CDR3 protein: CASSHKAGGTYNEQFF. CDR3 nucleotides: TGTGCCAGCAGCCACAAAGCGGGGGGGACATACAATGAGCAGTTCTTC.

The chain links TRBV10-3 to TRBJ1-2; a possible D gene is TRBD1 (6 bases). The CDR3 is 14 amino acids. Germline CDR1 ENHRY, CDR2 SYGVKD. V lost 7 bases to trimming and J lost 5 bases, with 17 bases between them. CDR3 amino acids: CAITQGTQAYGYTF. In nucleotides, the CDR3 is TGTGCCATCACACAAGGGACACAAGCTTATGGCTACACCTTC.

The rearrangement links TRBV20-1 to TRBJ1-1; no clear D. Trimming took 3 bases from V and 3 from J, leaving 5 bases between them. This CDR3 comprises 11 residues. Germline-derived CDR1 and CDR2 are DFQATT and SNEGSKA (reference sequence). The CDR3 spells CSASPHTEAFF. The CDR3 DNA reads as TGCAGTGCTAGCCCCCACACTGAAGCTTTCTTT.

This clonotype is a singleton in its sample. The CDR3 bases are TGTGCCAGCACACCACAGGGAGGAATCGGCGAGCAGTACTTC. This sequence encodes CASTPQGGIGEQYF. The chain links TRBV7-9 to TRBJ2-7; possibly TRBD1 or TRBD2 for D (6 bases each). CDR1 is SEHNR, CDR2 FQNEAQ, per germline (reference sequence). The CDR3 has 14 amino acids. Between the trimmed V and J ends, which lost 7 bases and 6 bases, there was a span of 19 bases.

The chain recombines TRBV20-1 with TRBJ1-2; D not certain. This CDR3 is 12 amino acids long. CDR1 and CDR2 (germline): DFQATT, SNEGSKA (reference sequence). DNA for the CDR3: TGCAGGTGCGCTAGGGCGGACTATGGCTACACCTTC. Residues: CRCARADYGYTF.

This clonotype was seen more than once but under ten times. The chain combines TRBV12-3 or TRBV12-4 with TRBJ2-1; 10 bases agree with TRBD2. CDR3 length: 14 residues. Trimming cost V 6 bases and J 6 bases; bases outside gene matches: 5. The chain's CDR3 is CASRIAGGINEQFF. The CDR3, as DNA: TGTGCCAGCAGAATAGCGGGGGGCATCAATGAGCAGTTCTTC.

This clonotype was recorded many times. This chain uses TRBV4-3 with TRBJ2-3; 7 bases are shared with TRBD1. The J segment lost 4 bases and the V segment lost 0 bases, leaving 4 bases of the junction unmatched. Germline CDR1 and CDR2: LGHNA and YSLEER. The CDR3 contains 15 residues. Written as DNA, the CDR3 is TGCGCCAGCAGCCAAGATAGGGACAGCTCAGATACGCAGTATTTT. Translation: CASSQDRDSSDTQYF.

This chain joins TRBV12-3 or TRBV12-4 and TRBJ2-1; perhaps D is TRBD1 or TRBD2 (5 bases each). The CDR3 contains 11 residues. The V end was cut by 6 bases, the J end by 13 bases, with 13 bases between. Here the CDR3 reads CASSLGETQFF. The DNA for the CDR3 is TGTGCCAGCAGCCTAGGGGAGACCCAGTTCTTC.

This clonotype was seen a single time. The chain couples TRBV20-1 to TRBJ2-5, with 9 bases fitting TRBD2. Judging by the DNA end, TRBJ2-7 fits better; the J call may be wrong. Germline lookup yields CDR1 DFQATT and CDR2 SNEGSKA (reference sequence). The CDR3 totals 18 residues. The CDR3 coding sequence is TGCAGTGCTAGACAGATCTCTGGCGGGGGGGCCGTTCTTTACGAGCAGTACTTC. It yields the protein CSARQISGGGAVLYEQYF.

The DNA of the CDR3 is TGTGCCAGCAGCTTAGAACATAACCAAGAGACCCAGTACTTC. Protein sequence: CASSLEHNQETQYF. The V gene is TRBV7-8, the J gene TRBJ2-5; D is uncertain. V was trimmed by 1 base and J by 0 bases, leaving 6 bases between them. Germline CDR1 and CDR2: SGHVS and FQNEAQ. The CDR3 runs to 14 residues.

The CDR3 is CASSRGTEIFNYGYTF. The CDR3 region has the DNA TGTGCCAGCAGCAGAGGGACAGAGATCTTCAACTATGGCTACACCTTC. This chain connects TRBV7-9 to TRBJ1-2; 7 bases fit TRBD1. CDR1 SEHNR and CDR2 FQNEAQ come from the germline V gene (reference sequence). CDR3 length: 16 residues. Trimming at V came to 5 bases and at J to 2 bases, leaving 11 bases not matched to a gene.

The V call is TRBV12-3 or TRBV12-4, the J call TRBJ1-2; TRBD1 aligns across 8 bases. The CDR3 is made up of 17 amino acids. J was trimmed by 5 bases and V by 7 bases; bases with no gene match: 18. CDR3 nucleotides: TGTGCCAGCACTACGGGCTCAGGGGGCGGGAAAGTGTATGGCTACACCTTC. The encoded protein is CASTTGSGGGKVYGYTF.

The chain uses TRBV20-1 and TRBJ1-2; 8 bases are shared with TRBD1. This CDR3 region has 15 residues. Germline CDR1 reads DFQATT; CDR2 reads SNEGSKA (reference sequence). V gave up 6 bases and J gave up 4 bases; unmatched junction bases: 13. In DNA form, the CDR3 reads TGCAGTGCCGGCTCCACACAGGGGGTTATCTATGGCTACACCTTC. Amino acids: CSAGSTQGVIYGYTF.

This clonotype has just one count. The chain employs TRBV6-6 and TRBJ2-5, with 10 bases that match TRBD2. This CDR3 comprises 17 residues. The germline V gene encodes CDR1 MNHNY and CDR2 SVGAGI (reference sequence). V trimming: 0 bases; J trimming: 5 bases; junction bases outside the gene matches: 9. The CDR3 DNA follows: TGTGCCAGCAGTTACTCCGGACTAGCGGCTCGTGGGGAGACCCAGTACTTC. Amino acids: CASSYSGLAARGETQYF.